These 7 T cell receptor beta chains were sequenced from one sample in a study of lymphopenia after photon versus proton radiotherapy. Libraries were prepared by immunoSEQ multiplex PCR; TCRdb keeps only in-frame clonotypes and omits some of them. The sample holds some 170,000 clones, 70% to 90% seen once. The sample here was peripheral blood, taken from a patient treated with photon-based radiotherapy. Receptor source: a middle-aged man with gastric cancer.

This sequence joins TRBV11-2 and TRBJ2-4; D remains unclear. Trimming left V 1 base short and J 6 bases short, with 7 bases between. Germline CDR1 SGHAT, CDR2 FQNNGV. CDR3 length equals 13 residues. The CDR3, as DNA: TGTGCCAGCAGCTTAGTTAGCCCAAACATTCAGTACTTC. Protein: CASSLVSPNIQYF.

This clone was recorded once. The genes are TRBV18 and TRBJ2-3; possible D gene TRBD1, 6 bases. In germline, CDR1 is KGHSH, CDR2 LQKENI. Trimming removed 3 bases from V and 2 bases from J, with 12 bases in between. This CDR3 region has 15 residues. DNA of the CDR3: TGTGCCAGCTCACCCCGCCGGACAGCCACAGATACGCAGTATTTT. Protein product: CASSPRRTATDTQYF.

The CDR3 loop reads CASSLAPPYSGNTIYF. The CDR3 region has the DNA TGTGCCAGCAGCTTAGCCCCACCGTATTCTGGAAACACCATATATTTT. The V and J genes are TRBV7-9 and TRBJ1-3; D gene ambiguous. Between the trimmed V and J ends, which lost 0 bases and 1 base, there was a span of 10 bases. Germline V gene sequence: CDR1 SEHNR, CDR2 FQNEAQ (reference sequence). The CDR3 totals 16 residues.

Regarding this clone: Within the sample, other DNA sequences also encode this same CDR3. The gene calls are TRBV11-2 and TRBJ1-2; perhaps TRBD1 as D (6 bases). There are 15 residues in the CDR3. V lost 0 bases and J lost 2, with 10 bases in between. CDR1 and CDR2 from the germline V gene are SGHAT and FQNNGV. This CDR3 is CASSLEGGANYGYTF. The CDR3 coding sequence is TGTGCCAGCAGCTTAGAGGGGGGCGCGAACTATGGCTACACCTTC.

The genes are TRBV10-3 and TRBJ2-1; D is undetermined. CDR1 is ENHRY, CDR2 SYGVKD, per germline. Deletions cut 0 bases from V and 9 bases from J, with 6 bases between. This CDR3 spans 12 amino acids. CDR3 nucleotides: TGTGCCATCAGTGAGTCGAAGGCTGAGCAGTTCTTC. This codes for CAISESKAEQFF.

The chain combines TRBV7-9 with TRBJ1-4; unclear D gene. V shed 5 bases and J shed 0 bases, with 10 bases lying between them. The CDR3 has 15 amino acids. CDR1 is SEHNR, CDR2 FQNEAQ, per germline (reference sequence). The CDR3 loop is CASSPAGTTNEKLFF. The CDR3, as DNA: TGTGCCAGCAGCCCTGCGGGGACAACTAATGAAAAACTGTTTTTT. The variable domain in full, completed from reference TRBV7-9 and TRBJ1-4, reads DTGVSQNPRHKITKRGQNVTFRCDPISEHNRLYWYRQTLGQGPEFLTYFQNEAQLEKSRLLSDRFSAERPKGSFSTLEIQRTEQGDSAMYLCASSPAGTTNEKLFFGSGTQLSVL.

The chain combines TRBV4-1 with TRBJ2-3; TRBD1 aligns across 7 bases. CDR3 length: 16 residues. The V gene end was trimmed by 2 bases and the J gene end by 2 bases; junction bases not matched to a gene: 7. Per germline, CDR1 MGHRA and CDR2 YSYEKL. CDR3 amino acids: CASSQQGTEDTDTQYF. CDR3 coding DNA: TGCGCCAGCAGCCAACAGGGGACAGAGGACACAGATACGCAGTATTTT.